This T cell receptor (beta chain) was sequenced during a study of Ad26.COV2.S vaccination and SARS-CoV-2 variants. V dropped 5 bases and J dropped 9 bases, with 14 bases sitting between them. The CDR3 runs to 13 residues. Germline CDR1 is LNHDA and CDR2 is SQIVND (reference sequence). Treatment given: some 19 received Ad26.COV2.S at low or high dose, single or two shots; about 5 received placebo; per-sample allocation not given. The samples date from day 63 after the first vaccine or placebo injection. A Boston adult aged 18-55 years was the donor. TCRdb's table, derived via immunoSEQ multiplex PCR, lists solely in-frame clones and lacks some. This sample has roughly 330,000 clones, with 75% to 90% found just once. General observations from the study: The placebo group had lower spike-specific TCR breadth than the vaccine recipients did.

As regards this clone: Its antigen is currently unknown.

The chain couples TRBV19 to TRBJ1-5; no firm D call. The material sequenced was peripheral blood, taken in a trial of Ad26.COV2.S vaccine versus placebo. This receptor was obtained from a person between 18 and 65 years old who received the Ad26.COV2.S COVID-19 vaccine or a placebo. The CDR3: CASSGGLVMPQHF. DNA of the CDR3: TGTGCCAGTAGTGGAGGACTGGTTATGCCCCAGCATTTT.